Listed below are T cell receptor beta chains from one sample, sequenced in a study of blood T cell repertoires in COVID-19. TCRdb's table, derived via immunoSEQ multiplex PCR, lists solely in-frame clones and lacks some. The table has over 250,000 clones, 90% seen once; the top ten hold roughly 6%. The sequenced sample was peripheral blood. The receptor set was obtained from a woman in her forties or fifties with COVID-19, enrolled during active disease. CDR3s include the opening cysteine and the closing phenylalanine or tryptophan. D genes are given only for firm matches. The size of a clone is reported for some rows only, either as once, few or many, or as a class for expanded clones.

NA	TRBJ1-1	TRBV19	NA	TGTGCCAGTAGCCCCCGGCGGCTTGAAGCTTTCTTT	CASSPRRLEAFF
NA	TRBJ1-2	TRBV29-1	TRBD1	TGCAGCGTCCTGGGACAGACCCTCAACGGCTACACCTTC	CSVLGQTLNGYTF
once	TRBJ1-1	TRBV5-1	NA	TGCGCCAGCAGCTTGAACTCGAACACTGAAGCTTTCTTT	CASSLNSNTEAFF
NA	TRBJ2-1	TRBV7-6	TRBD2	TGTGCCAGCAGCTCCTTAGGGACTAGCGGGAGCAATGAGCAGTTCTTC	CASSSLGTSGSNEQFF
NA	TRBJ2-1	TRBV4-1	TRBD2	TGCGCCAGCAGCCAAGTATCGGGACTAGCGGGAGGGAGTTACAATGAGCAGTTCTTC	CASSQVSGLAGGSYNEQFF
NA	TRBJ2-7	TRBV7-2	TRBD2	TGTGCCAGCAGCTCCCAAGCGGGAGCGTCCTACGAGCAGTACTTC	CASSSQAGASYEQYF
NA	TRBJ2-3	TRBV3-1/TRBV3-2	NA	TGTGCCAGCAGCCCCTTAAGCACAGATACGCAGTATTTT	CASSPLSTDTQYF
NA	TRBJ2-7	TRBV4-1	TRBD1	TGCGCCAGCAGCCACTCACCGGGACAGCCCTACGAGCAGTACTTC	CASSHSPGQPYEQYF
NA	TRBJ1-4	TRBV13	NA	TGTGCCAGCAGCACAACGGGGGTAGGCGAAAAACTGTTTTTT	CASSTTGVGEKLFF
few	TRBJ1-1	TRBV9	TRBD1	TGTGCCAGCAGCGTAGGACAGGGGGTGGACACTGAAGCTTTCTTT	CASSVGQGVDTEAFF
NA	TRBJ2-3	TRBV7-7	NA	TGTGCCAGCAGCTTGAGGAGCGGGAGCACAGATACGCAGTATTTT	CASSLRSGSTDTQYF
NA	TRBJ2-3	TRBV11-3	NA	TGTGCCAGCAGCTTACGAGTTGGGACTAGCACAGATACGCAGTATTTT	CASSLRVGTSTDTQYF
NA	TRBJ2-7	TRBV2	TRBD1	TGTGCCAGCAGTGGACAGGGGGCGTTCGAGCAGTACTTC	CASSGQGAFEQYF
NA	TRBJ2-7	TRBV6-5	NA	TGTGCCAGCAGTTACGGGAGCTCCGGTCGGCAGTACTTC	CASSYGSSGRQYF
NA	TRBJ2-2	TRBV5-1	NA	TGCGCCAGCAGCTTGCCCCCGCCCGGCGGAACGAACACCGGGGAGCTGTTTTTT	CASSLPPPGGTNTGELFF
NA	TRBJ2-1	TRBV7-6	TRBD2	TGTGCCAGCAGCTTAGTCCAACTAGCGGGAGAGTTCAATGAGCAGTTCTTC	CASSLVQLAGEFNEQFF
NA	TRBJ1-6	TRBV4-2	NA	TGTGCCAGCAGCCAAGATTTTCCGGGACACCGAGGGAATTCACCCCTCCACTTT	CASSQDFPGHRGNSPLHF
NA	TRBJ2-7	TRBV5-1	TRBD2	TGCGCCAGCAGCTTGGAGAGGCAGGGAGGGTCCTACGAGCAGTACTTC	CASSLERQGGSYEQYF
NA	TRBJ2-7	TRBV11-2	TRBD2	TGTGCCAGCAGCCTTGGGACTAGCGGGAGTTTCTACGAGCAGTACTTC	CASSLGTSGSFYEQYF
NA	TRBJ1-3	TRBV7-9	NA	TGTGCCAGCAGCTTAGCGGAAAGGGGTGGAAACACCATATATTTT	CASSLAERGGNTIYF
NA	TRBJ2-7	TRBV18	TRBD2	TGTGCCAGCTCACCACGGGGTAGCGGGAGGGTCGGGGAGCAGTACTTC	CASSPRGSGRVGEQYF
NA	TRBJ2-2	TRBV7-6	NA	TGTGCCAGCACGTCGGGAGCTGAGACCGGGGAGCTGTTTTTT	CASTSGAETGELFF
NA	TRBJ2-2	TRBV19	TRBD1	TGTGCCAGCAAGGGACAGATCGTCCCCACCGGGGAGCTGTTTTTT	CASKGQIVPTGELFF
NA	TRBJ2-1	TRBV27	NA	TGTGCCAGCAGTTTCGGCGGGATCTCCTACAATGAGCAGTTCTTC	CASSFGGISYNEQFF
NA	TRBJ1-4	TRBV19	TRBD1	TGTGCCAGTAGTCAGACAGGGCTTGAAAAACTGTTTTTT	CASSQTGLEKLFF
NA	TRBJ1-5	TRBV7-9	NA	TGTGCCAGCAGCTTAGCGGGTCGGGGGGGCAATCAGCCCCAGCATTTT	CASSLAGRGGNQPQHF
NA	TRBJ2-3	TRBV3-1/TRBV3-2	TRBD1	TGTGCCAGCAGCCAAACACGGGACAGCTCCACAGATACGCAGTATTTT	CASSQTRDSSTDTQYF
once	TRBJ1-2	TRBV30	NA	TGTGCCTGGAGTGTACGGCTCGACAGCCGGGGCTACACCTTC	CAWSVRLDSRGYTF
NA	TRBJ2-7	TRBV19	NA	TGTGCCAGTAGTATTACCCTTCGACTCGCCGAGGAGCAGTACTTC	CASSITLRLAEEQYF
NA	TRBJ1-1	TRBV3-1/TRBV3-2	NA	TGTGCCAGCAGCCAAGCAGGAGAGGGCACTGAAGCTTTCTTT	CASSQAGEGTEAFF
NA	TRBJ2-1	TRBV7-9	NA	TGTGCCAGCAGCTTAGTGGCGGGACGGAATGAGCAGTTCTTC	CASSLVAGRNEQFF
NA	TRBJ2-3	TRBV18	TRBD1	TGTGCCAGCTCACTGGGGACAGGGGGTTTCGGCACAGATACGCAGTATTTT	CASSLGTGGFGTDTQYF
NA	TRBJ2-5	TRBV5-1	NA	TGCGCCAGCAGCTTGGGCTACGGGGAGACCCAGTACTTC	CASSLGYGETQYF
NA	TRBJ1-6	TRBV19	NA	TGTGCCAGTAGTATAATAGGGGATTCACCCCTCCACTTT	CASSIIGDSPLHF
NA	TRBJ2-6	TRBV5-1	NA	TGCGCCAGCAGCTTGGGACAGGCGAGCTCTGGGGCCAACGTCCTGACTTTC	CASSLGQASSGANVLTF
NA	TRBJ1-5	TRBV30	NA	TGTGCCTGGAGTGTAGGTAGGGGTAGCAATCAGCCCCAGCATTTT	CAWSVGRGSNQPQHF
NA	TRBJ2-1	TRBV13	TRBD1	TGTGCCAGCAGCTTAGGGGTAACAGGGGCCCCCCCCTACAATGAGCAGTTCTTC	CASSLGVTGAPPYNEQFF
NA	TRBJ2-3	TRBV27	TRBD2	TGTGCCACCTCGCTAGCGGGAGAGTTCACAGATACGCAGTATTTT	CATSLAGEFTDTQYF
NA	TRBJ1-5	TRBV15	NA	TGTGCCACCAGCAGAGAGGTGCCGGGTCCCCAGCCCCAGCATTTT	CATSREVPGPQPQHF
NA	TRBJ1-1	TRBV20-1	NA	TGCAGTGCTAGTGTCGGGAGGGGAAACACTGAAGCTTTCTTT	CSASVGRGNTEAFF
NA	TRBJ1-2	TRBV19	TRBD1	TGTGCCAGTAGGCAGACAGGGGCGTATGGCTACACCTTC	CASRQTGAYGYTF
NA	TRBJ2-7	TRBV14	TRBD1	TGTGCCAGCAGCCAGGCCGGGACAGGGTGGAGGGAGCAGTACTTC	CASSQAGTGWREQYF
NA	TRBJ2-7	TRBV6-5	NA	TGTGCCGGGAGAACAGGGTCGGGTAGCTCCTACGAGCAGTACTTC	CAGRTGSGSSYEQYF
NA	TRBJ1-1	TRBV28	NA	TGTGCCAGCCCCAGTTTGCGTACAGGAAATTATATGAACACTGAAGCTTTCTTT	CASPSLRTGNYMNTEAFF
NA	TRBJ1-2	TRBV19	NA	TGTGCCAGTACCCCTCCGACAGGAAAACATGCCTATGGCTACACCTTC	CASTPPTGKHAYGYTF
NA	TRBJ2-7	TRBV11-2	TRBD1	TGTGCCAGCAGCACGGGACAGGGTACTTACGAGCAGTACTTC	CASSTGQGTYEQYF
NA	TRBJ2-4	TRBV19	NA	TGTGCCAGTAGTGTTGGGACTCGAAAAAACATTCAGTACTTC	CASSVGTRKNIQYF
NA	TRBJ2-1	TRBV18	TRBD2	TGTGCCAGCTCACCACGTAATAGCGGGAGCTATGAGCAGTTCTTC	CASSPRNSGSYEQFF
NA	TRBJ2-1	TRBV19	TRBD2	TGTGCCAGTAAATATAGGACTAGCGGGAGCGGTGAGCAGTTCTTC	CASKYRTSGSGEQFF
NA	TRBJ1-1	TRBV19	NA	TGTGCCAGTACCCCCGGCACTGAAGCTTTCTTT	CASTPGTEAFF
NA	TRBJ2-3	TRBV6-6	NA	TGTGCCAGCAGTTACTCCTTCTCCCCCACAGATACGCAGTATTTT	CASSYSFSPTDTQYF
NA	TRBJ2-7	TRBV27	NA	TGTGCCAGCAGTTTACAGGGAAGTTACGAGCAGTACTTC	CASSLQGSYEQYF
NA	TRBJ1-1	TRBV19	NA	TGTGCCAGTAGTAGAGGGAATTCGTTCCCTGAAGCTTTCTTT	CASSRGNSFPEAFF
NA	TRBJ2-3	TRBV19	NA	TGTGCCAGTAGCATGAGACAGTTCACAGATACGCAGTATTTT	CASSMRQFTDTQYF
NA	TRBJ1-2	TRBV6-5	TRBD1	TGTGCCAGCAGTCACCCGGGACAGAACTATGGCTACACCTTC	CASSHPGQNYGYTF